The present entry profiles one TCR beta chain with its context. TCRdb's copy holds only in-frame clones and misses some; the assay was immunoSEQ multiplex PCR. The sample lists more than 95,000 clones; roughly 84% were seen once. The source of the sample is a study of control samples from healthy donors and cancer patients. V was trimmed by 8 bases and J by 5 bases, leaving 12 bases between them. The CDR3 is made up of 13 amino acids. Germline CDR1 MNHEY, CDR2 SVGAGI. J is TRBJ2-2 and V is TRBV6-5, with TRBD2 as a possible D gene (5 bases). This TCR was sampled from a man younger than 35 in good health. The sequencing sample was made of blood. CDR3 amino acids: CASPRGKTGELFF. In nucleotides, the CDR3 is TGTGCCAGCCCCCGGGGTAAGACCGGGGAGCTGTTTTTT.